This is a list of T cell receptor beta chains from one sample in a study of regulatory T cells in long-lasting Graves disease. MiXCR, run by TCRdb on the multiplex PCR reads, gives a single entry per CDR3 protein. The sample carries more than 450,000 distinct CDR3 sequences, around 11% recorded once. These records were also assigned to another study, of T cells in Graves' hyperthyroidism and ophthalmopathy.

The source material was peripheral blood mononuclear cells (PBMCs), sampled at new diagnosis, from a patient treated with antithyroid drugs. These receptors were collected from a woman in her twenties or thirties with Graves disease. Each CDR3 is given with its conserved first and last residue. Fields, in order: D gene, V gene, J gene, clone size, CDR3 DNA, CDR3 protein. D genes are given only for firm matches. Clone size is stated in some rows and not others, as once, few, many or a class when expanded.

>.|TRBV20-1|TRBJ2-7|many
TGCAGTGCTAGAGTCTCCCACGAGCAGTACTTC
CSARVSHEQYF
>.|TRBV20-1|TRBJ2-5|many
TGCAGCGAAAGAGGGGGAGAAGAGACCCAGTACTTC
CSERGGEETQYF
>.|TRBV18|TRBJ2-2|few
TGTGCCAGCTCACCATATACGGGAAACACCGGGGAGCTGTTTTTT
CASSPYTGNTGELFF
>TRBD2|TRBV2|TRBJ2-7|many
TGTGCCAGCAGTGAGTTAGGACTAGCGGGAGACGAGCAGTACTTC
CASSELGLAGDEQYF
>TRBD1|TRBV30|TRBJ2-2|many
TGTGCCTGGAGTGAGGGGGCGGCGACCGGGGAGCTGTTTTTT
CAWSEGAATGELFF
>.|TRBV12-3/TRBV12-4|TRBJ1-6|many
TGTGCCAGCAGTTCCTACAGGTATTCACCCCTCCACTTT
CASSSYRYSPLHF
>.|TRBV7-2|TRBJ2-5|many
TGTGCCAGCAGCTTAGATCCAGGGGTGGAGACCCAGTACTTC
CASSLDPGVETQYF
>.|TRBV10-2|TRBJ1-2|many
TGCGCCAGCAGGGGGACTACCGGCTACACCTTC
CASRGTTGYTF
>.|TRBV12-3/TRBV12-4|TRBJ1-1|.
TGTGCCAGCAGTGACGCAGGGTTGGGAGCTTTCTTT
CASSDAGLGAFF
>TRBD1|TRBV6-1|TRBJ2-2|few
TGTGCCAGCAGAGACAGGGTCACCGGGGAGCTGTTTTTT
CASRDRVTGELFF
>.|TRBV28|TRBJ2-1|.
TGTGCCAGCAGTTCGGGACTTTTTCTCAATGAGCAGTTCTTC
CASSSGLFLNEQFF
>.|TRBV10-2|TRBJ1-6|many
TGCGCCAGCAGGGATCTCGCCCGGGCCTATAATTCACCCCTCCACTTT
CASRDLARAYNSPLHF
>.|TRBV12-3/TRBV12-4|TRBJ1-5|many
TGTGCCAGCAGCCTAACAGGGCCCCAGCATTTT
CASSLTGPQHF
>.|TRBV14|TRBJ2-5|few
TGTGCCAGCAGCCAAGGTTTGCGGGAAAGGGAGACCCAGTACTTC
CASSQGLRERETQYF
>TRBD2|TRBV7-9|TRBJ2-1|many
TGTGCCAGCAGCTTAGCTACAGCGGGAGGGTACAATGAGCAGTTCTTC
CASSLATAGGYNEQFF
>TRBD2|TRBV7-9|TRBJ2-7|many
TGTGCCAGCAGCTTTAGCGGGAGCTCCTACGAGCAGTACTTC
CASSFSGSSYEQYF
>.|TRBV19|TRBJ2-1|.
TGTGCCAGTAGTATCCAGGGTGTCCATGAGCAGTTCTTC
CASSIQGVHEQFF
>.|TRBV27|TRBJ1-5|many
TGTGCCAGCAGTTTTGAGATGGACATCCTCAATCAGCCCCAGCATTTT
CASSFEMDILNQPQHF
>.|TRBV7-3|TRBJ1-2|few
TGTGCCAGCAGTCCGTCCGGGACAAATGGCTACACCTTC
CASSPSGTNGYTF
>.|TRBV11-2|TRBJ2-5|many
TGTGCCAGCACCAAGGGGGGAGGGCCGGGGGAGACCCAGTACTTC
CASTKGGGPGETQYF
>.|TRBV2|TRBJ1-1|many
TGTGCCAGCAGTGAAAGACTTACGGAAGCTTTCTTT
CASSERLTEAFF
>TRBD2|TRBV29-1|TRBJ2-7|many
TGCAGCGTGTCGGGACTAGCGGGGAGCGAGCAGTACTTC
CSVSGLAGSEQYF
>TRBD2|TRBV29-1|TRBJ2-7|.
TGCAGCGTTGAAGATGGAGCGGGGAGCTCCTACGAGCAGTACTTC
CSVEDGAGSSYEQYF
>TRBD1|TRBV11-2|TRBJ2-7|many
TGTGCCAGCAGCCCCGGGACAGGGGCCTACGAGCAGTACTTC
CASSPGTGAYEQYF
>.|TRBV6-2/TRBV6-3|TRBJ2-3|.
TGTGCCAGCAGTTACGTGGCAGGGTATGCAGATACGCAGTATTTT
CASSYVAGYADTQYF
>.|TRBV19|TRBJ1-5|many
TGTGCCAGTAGTATGATGAGTGGCCGAAATCAGCCCCAGCATTTT
CASSMMSGRNQPQHF
>.|TRBV7-6|TRBJ2-1|many
TGTGCCAGCAGCTTAGCGCTTTTGGCTGTCAATGAGCAGTTCTTC
CASSLALLAVNEQFF
>.|TRBV29-1|TRBJ2-7|few
TGCAGCGTTGCCCGATCTGGCTACGAGCAGTACTTC
CSVARSGYEQYF
>.|TRBV20-1|TRBJ1-1|many
TGCAGTGCTAGCCGAGGCACTGAAGCTTTCTTT
CSASRGTEAFF
>.|TRBV18|TRBJ1-1|many
TGTGCCAGCTCACCTACAGGGTTGTACACTGAAGCTTTCTTT
CASSPTGLYTEAFF
>TRBD1|TRBV4-1|TRBJ1-5|.
TGCGCCAGCAGCCCCCGGACAGGGCCGTCTATGGGTCAGCCCCAGCATTTT
CASSPRTGPSMGQPQHF
>TRBD1|TRBV18|TRBJ2-7|few
TGTGCCAGCTCACCAGGACAGGGGGTACTCTACGAGCAGTACTTC
CASSPGQGVLYEQYF
>TRBD1|TRBV2|TRBJ1-5|many
TGTGCCAGCAGTGAACCCAGGGGGACAGCCTATAGCAATCAGCCCCAGCATTTT
CASSEPRGTAYSNQPQHF
>.|TRBV5-1|TRBJ2-5|few
TGCGCCAGCAGCTTGAGTTTGGAGACCCAGTACTTC
CASSLSLETQYF
>.|TRBV30|TRBJ2-1|.
TGTGCCTGGAGTAGAAGTGGAGGTGTAGATGAGCAGTTCTTC
CAWSRSGGVDEQFF
>TRBD2|TRBV7-9|TRBJ2-7|.
TGTGCCAGCAGCTTGACTAGCGGGAGAGAAGGCGAGCAGTACTTC
CASSLTSGREGEQYF
>.|TRBV20-1|TRBJ2-1|.
TGCAGTGCTAGAGATCAGGTAACGGGAGAGCAGTTCTTC
CSARDQVTGEQFF
>.|TRBV6-9|TRBJ1-2|many
TGTGCCAGCAGTTACACCGACAACTATGGCTACACCTTC
CASSYTDNYGYTF
>TRBD2|TRBV2|TRBJ2-1|many
TGTGCCAGCAGAGGGGAGGGAGTCGACCCATCCTACAATGAGCAGTTCTTC
CASRGEGVDPSYNEQFF
>TRBD1|TRBV28|TRBJ1-1|many
TGTGCCAGCAGCGCGGGGACGACAGGGATGAACACTGAAGCTTTCTTT
CASSAGTTGMNTEAFF
>TRBD2|TRBV3-1|TRBJ2-2|many
TGTGCCAGCAGCCAAGGGAGACTAGCGCTCACCGGGGAGCTGTTTTTT
CASSQGRLALTGELFF
>TRBD2|TRBV7-9|TRBJ2-7|many
TGTGCCAGCAGCTTACGAAGGACTAGCGGGAGGGCCTGGTACTTC
CASSLRRTSGRAWYF
>.|TRBV20-1|TRBJ2-7|many
TGCAGTGCTAGTCCTCCGCGCGCCTACTACGAGCAGTACTTC
CSASPPRAYYEQYF
>TRBD2|TRBV4-1|TRBJ2-1|.
TGCGCCAGCAGCCCCCCAGCGGGAGGCTCCTACAATGAGCAGTTCTTC
CASSPPAGGSYNEQFF
>TRBD1|TRBV29-1|TRBJ1-2|many
TGCAGCGTTATCACAGGGGACTATGGCTACACCTTC
CSVITGDYGYTF
>TRBD2|TRBV12-3/TRBV12-4|TRBJ2-5|many
TGTGCCAGCAGTTCGAGCGGACTAGCGGGCTACCAAGAGACCCAGTACTTC
CASSSSGLAGYQETQYF
>.|TRBV2|TRBJ2-6|many
TGTGCCAGCAGCGGGGGACCTGGGGCCAACGTCCTGACTTTC
CASSGGPGANVLTF
>.|TRBV2|TRBJ1-2|many
TGTGCCTCCAGGAATTACTATGGCTACACCTTC
CASRNYYGYTF
>TRBD2|TRBV6-2/TRBV6-3|TRBJ2-3|many
TGTGCCAGCAGTTACGGACTAGCGAACACAGATACGCAGTATTTT
CASSYGLANTDTQYF
>.|TRBV20-1|TRBJ2-5|.
TGCAGTGCCCCGGGGTTCAGGGAGACCCAGTACTTC
CSAPGFRETQYF
>.|TRBV7-9|TRBJ2-7|many
TGTGCCAGCAGCTTACCCCCAGGGAACGAGCAGTACTTC
CASSLPPGNEQYF
>.|TRBV19|TRBJ1-1|many
TGTGCCAGTAGATCCGGCAGCGCCAACACTGAAGCTTTCTTT
CASRSGSANTEAFF
>TRBD2|TRBV20-1|TRBJ2-7|many
TGCAGTGGGGGGGGGAGCGCGACGGGCTACGAGCAGTACTTC
CSGGGSATGYEQYF
>.|TRBV25-1|TRBJ2-6|few
TGTGCCAGCTCGGACGGCTTCTCTGGGGCCAACGTCCTGACTTTC
CASSDGFSGANVLTF
>.|TRBV13|TRBJ2-3|many
TGTGCCAGCAGCTTCGGGGCGGTATTAACAGATACGCAGTATTTT
CASSFGAVLTDTQYF
>TRBD1|TRBV12-3/TRBV12-4|TRBJ2-1|many
TGTGCCACAGGCCCAGGGGGCTCCTACAATGAGCAGTTCTTC
CATGPGGSYNEQFF
>.|TRBV27|TRBJ2-7|many
TGTGCCAGCAGTTTAAAGCCCCGATCGAGCTACGAGCAGTACTTC
CASSLKPRSSYEQYF
>.|TRBV4-3|TRBJ1-3|few
TGCGCCAGCAGCCAACAGGGCGGACGCACCATATATTTT
CASSQQGGRTIYF
>TRBD1|TRBV25-1|TRBJ1-4|many
TGTGCCAGCAGTGAGGGGACAGGGTTGACTAATGAAAAACTGTTTTTT
CASSEGTGLTNEKLFF